Each of the 28 T cell receptor beta chains below was sequenced from the same sample in a study of early T cells in non-severe SARS-CoV-2 infection. TCRdb itself ran the 5' RACE reads through MiXCR, one entry per CDR3 protein. This repertoire shows about 33,000 distinct CDR3 sequences, 5.5% to 7% found once; its top ten account for over 10%. The sequenced sample was whole blood. The source of these receptors is an adult who was a healthcare worker with PCR-confirmed SARS-CoV-2 infection or an uninfected control (not recorded which).

Ten or more counts support this clonotype. The chain recombines TRBV14 with TRBJ1-1, with D tentatively TRBD1 (6 bases). The germline CDR1 and CDR2 sequences are SGHDN and FVKESK. V lost 4 bases to trimming and J lost 5 bases, with 17 bases between them. The CDR3 is 15 residues long. The CDR3 region is CASSLPTGAGTEAFF. The CDR3 DNA reads TGTGCCAGCAGCCTCCCTACGGGGGCAGGGACTGAAGCTTTCTTT.

This clonotype was seen ten or more times. The chain uses TRBV5-1 and TRBJ2-7; TRBD1 aligns across 9 bases. This CDR3 is built from 15 residues. Germline V gene lookup returns CDR1 SGHRS and CDR2 YFSETQ. V shed 5 bases, J shed 3 bases, and the junction held 9 bases outside the gene matches. CDR3 region: CASSLGQGAFYEQYF. In DNA form, the CDR3 reads TGCGCCAGCAGTCTGGGACAGGGCGCCTTCTACGAGCAGTACTTC.

Many counts were recorded for this clonotype. The chain couples TRBV15 to TRBJ2-1, with D maybe TRBD2 (7 bases). From germline, CDR1 is LNHNV and CDR2 YYDKDF (reference sequence). This CDR3 has 14 amino acids. V lost 0 bases, J lost 9 bases, and 12 bases lay in between. The CDR3 spells CATSRDRGALEQFF. For the CDR3, the DNA is TGTGCCACCAGCAGAGATCGGGGGGCCCTTGAGCAGTTCTTC.

This clonotype was seen many times. This chain links TRBV29-1 with TRBJ2-7, with D possibly matching TRBD1 (5 bases). CDR1 is SQVTM, CDR2 ANQGSEA, per germline. The CDR3 length is 16 residues. V lost 6 bases to trimming and J lost 6 bases, with 27 bases between them. CDR3 protein: CSVRLMGASFRGEQYF. DNA for the CDR3: TGCAGCGTACGCCTTATGGGCGCTTCTTTTAGGGGCGAGCAGTACTTC.

This clonotype was seen many times. The rearrangement links TRBV5-5 to TRBJ1-5; 10 bases are a match to TRBD1. This CDR3 region has 20 residues. V shed 3 bases, J shed 0 bases, and the junction held 15 bases outside the gene matches. Germline V gene lookup returns CDR1 SGHKS and CDR2 YYEKEE (reference sequence). The CDR3 sequence is CASSSSRPGQGTYSNQPQHF. The CDR3, as DNA: TGTGCCAGCAGCTCCTCCCGACCGGGACAGGGGACTTATAGCAATCAGCCCCAGCATTTT.

This clonotype was recorded at least ten times. The rearrangement links TRBV27 to TRBJ2-1; no clear D. The CDR3 has 17 amino acids. Trimming stripped 6 bases from V and 0 bases from J, with 18 bases between. CDR1 MNHEY and CDR2 SMNVEV come from the germline V gene (reference sequence). DNA for the CDR3: TGTGCCAGCAGCCCCAAAGTGCGGCATAGCTCCTACAATGAGCAGTTCTTC. This translates into CASSPKVRHSSYNEQFF.

This sequence joins TRBV30 and TRBJ1-5; a weak D match, TRBD1 (5 bases). In germline, CDR1 is GTSNPN, CDR2 SVGIG (reference sequence). V lost 0 bases and J 1 base, leaving 10 bases between the germline ends. CDR3 length equals 15 residues. The CDR3 loop reads CAWSVGARSNQPQHF. Written as DNA, the CDR3 is TGTGCCTGGAGTGTAGGGGCAAGGAGCAATCAGCCCCAGCATTTT.

The chain couples TRBV6-1 to TRBJ1-1; perhaps TRBD1 as D (5 bases). CDR3 length equals 14 residues. Germline CDR1 MNHNS, CDR2 SASEGT. V was cut by 2 bases and J by 7 bases, with 14 bases left in between. This CDR3 reads CASSEPGGLIEAFF. The CDR3 nucleotides read TGTGCCAGCAGTGAACCGGGGGGTCTGATTGAAGCTTTCTTT.

This clonotype came up a few times. The chain couples TRBV5-4 to TRBJ2-1; 12 bases agree with TRBD2. The CDR3 is made up of 17 amino acids. The J segment lost 9 bases and the V segment lost 0 bases, leaving 10 bases of the junction unmatched. Per germline, CDR1 SGHNT and CDR2 YYREEE (reference sequence). The chain's CDR3 is CASSLALASGGASEQFF. CDR3 bases: TGTGCCAGCAGCTTGGCTTTGGCTAGCGGGGGGGCTAGTGAGCAGTTCTTC.

The V gene is TRBV10-2, the J gene TRBJ2-2; the D gene could be TRBD1 or TRBD2 (5 bases each). Per the germline V gene, CDR1 is WSHSY and CDR2 is SAAADI. The CDR3 totals 14 residues. The V gene lost 6 bases and the J gene lost 4 bases, with 12 bases spanning the gap. The CDR3 DNA is TGCGCCAGCAGGGACGGGGACGTCACCGGGGAGCTGTTTTTT. Amino acid sequence: CASRDGDVTGELFF.

This clonotype was recorded many times. The CDR3 reads CASSQDEGLGYTF. The CDR3 nucleotides read TGCGCCAGCAGCCAAGATGAAGGGTTAGGCTACACCTTC. The J gene is TRBJ1-2, the V gene TRBV4-3; D unclear. Trimming stripped 0 bases from V and 8 bases from J, with 10 bases between. Germline-derived CDR1 and CDR2 are LGHNA and YSLEER. The length of the CDR3 is 13 residues.

V usage is TRBV9 and J usage is TRBJ2-2, with TRBD2 matching over 7 bases. The CDR3 has 15 residues. V lost 8 bases and J lost 3; bases outside the gene matches: 10. CDR1 and CDR2 (germline): SGDLS, YYNGEE. The CDR3 bases are TGTGCCAGTAGCATTGCTAGCGGATACACCGGGGAGCTGTTTTTT. This gives the protein CASSIASGYTGELFF.

This clonotype was observed many times. The chain joins TRBV6-4 to TRBJ2-2, with D possibly matching TRBD1 (5 bases). The CDR3 length is 14 residues. CDR1 and CDR2 (germline): MRHNA, SNTAGT. V lost 0 bases to trimming and J lost 6 bases, with 8 bases between them. The CDR3 protein is CASSDSKGAGELFF. CDR3 nucleotide sequence: TGTGCCAGCAGTGACTCGAAAGGGGCCGGGGAGCTGTTTTTT.

The sample holds many counts of this clonotype. This rearrangement joins TRBV7-9 to TRBJ2-5; D may be TRBD1 (6 bases). CDR3 length: 14 residues. Germline CDR1 is SEHNR and CDR2 is FQNEAQ (reference sequence). Trimming shortened V by 1 base and J by 1 base, and 7 bases separated the two germline ends. The CDR3 coding sequence is TGTGCCAGCAGCTTAGGAGGGGGCCAAGAGACCCAGTACTTC. It encodes CASSLGGGQETQYF.

This clonotype was detected a few times. The chain has TRBV6-5 and TRBJ1-2, with TRBD1 matching 10 bases. The junction had 6 bases not matched to a gene; V was cut back by 0 bases and J by 5 bases. The CDR3 sequence is 16 residues long. Germline V gene lookup returns CDR1 MNHEY and CDR2 SVGAGI. The CDR3 region has the DNA TGTGCCAGCAGTTACTCGGGACAGGGGCGGGAGTATGGCTACACCTTC. Its protein product is CASSYSGQGREYGYTF.

This clonotype was found many times. The chain carries TRBV29-1 and TRBJ2-7; D is unclear. V lost 3 bases, J lost 0 bases, and 9 bases lay in between. This CDR3 has 13 residues. Germline loops: CDR1 SQVTM, CDR2 ANQGSEA. CDR3: CSVDQGNSYEQYF. CDR3 bases: TGCAGCGTTGATCAAGGCAACTCCTACGAGCAGTACTTC.

This clonotype is medium-sized in the sample. The J gene is TRBJ2-1, the V gene TRBV7-9; D ambiguous. Per the germline V gene, CDR1 is SEHNR and CDR2 is FQNEAQ (reference sequence). V lost 4 bases and J lost 8, with 12 bases in between. CDR3 length: 13 amino acids. The CDR3 nucleotides read TGTGCCAGCAGCTCCCCTAGTTCCGATGAGCAGTTCTTC. It translates to CASSSPSSDEQFF.

This clonotype has ten or more counts. The chain links TRBV11-3 to TRBJ2-2; 8 positions match TRBD1. J gave up 6 bases and V 1 base, and 7 bases lay outside the gene matches. CDR1 is SGHNT, CDR2 YENEEA, per germline. The CDR3 runs to 16 residues. Written as DNA, the CDR3 is TGTGCCAGCAGCTTAGGTCGGACAGGGATACCCGGGGAGCTGTTTTTT. Translated: CASSLGRTGIPGELFF.

This clonotype came up a few times. The gene calls are TRBV28 and TRBJ2-7; 8 bases line up with TRBD2. Germline V lookup: CDR1 MDHEN, CDR2 SYDVKM. The V and J ends lost 2 bases and 6 bases, in that order; junction bases with no gene match: 9. This CDR3 has 15 residues. CDR3 in DNA: TGTGCCAGCAGTTTACCCCGGGTAGCGGGGCGCGAGCAGTACTTC. This encodes CASSLPRVAGREQYF.

This clonotype has ten or more counts. V and J are TRBV12-3 or TRBV12-4 and TRBJ2-5; a possible D gene is TRBD1 (5 bases). The CDR3 has 12 amino acids. V was trimmed by 5 bases and J by 5 bases, leaving 9 bases between them. For the CDR3, the DNA is TGTGCCAGCAGTCTCAGGGTGGAGACCCAGTACTTC. Translating gives CASSLRVETQYF.

This clonotype was seen many times. The chain is built from TRBV30 and TRBJ1-4, with a tentative D call TRBD1 (5 bases). Trimming stripped 5 bases from V and 7 bases from J, with 11 bases between. This CDR3 contains 12 residues. In germline, CDR1 is GTSNPN, CDR2 SVGIG (reference sequence). Here the CDR3 reads CAWQGEGEKLFF. CDR3 bases: TGTGCCTGGCAGGGAGAAGGTGAAAAACTGTTTTTT.

This clonotype is categorized as medium-sized. The chain employs TRBV29-1 and TRBJ1-1; perhaps TRBD1 as D (5 bases). The CDR3 contains 14 residues. Trimming removed 3 bases from V and 1 base from J, with 12 bases in between. Germline-derived CDR1 and CDR2 are SQVTM and ANQGSEA. CDR3 nucleotides: TGCAGCGTTGATAGGGGACTTGGGAACACTGAAGCTTTCTTT. Protein sequence: CSVDRGLGNTEAFF. The full variable domain, rest sourced from reference TRBV29-1 and TRBJ1-1, is SAVISQKPSRDICQRGTSLTIQCQVDSQVTMMFWYRQQPGQSLTLIATANQGSEATYESGFVIDKFPISRPNLTFSTLTVSNMSPEDSSIYLCSVDRGLGNTEAFFGQGTRLTVV.

The chain joins TRBV6-5 to TRBJ2-3; 14 nucleotides agree with TRBD2. The V gene's germline CDR1 is MNHEY and CDR2 SVGAGI. The ends lost 5 bases at V and 2 bases at J; junction bases unmatched: 3. CDR3 length equals 16 residues. CDR3: CASSTGLAGVTDTQYF. CDR3 DNA: TGTGCCAGCAGTACGGGACTAGCGGGAGTCACAGATACGCAGTATTTT.

This clonotype was found many times. V and J are TRBV5-6 and TRBJ2-7; possibly TRBD2 for D (5 bases). Trimming stripped 0 bases from V and 5 bases from J, with 6 bases between. The CDR3 has 12 amino acids. Looked up from germline, CDR1 is SGHDT and CDR2 is YYEEEE. CDR3 protein: CASSLAGNEQYF. CDR3 DNA: TGTGCCAGCAGCTTGGCCGGGAACGAGCAGTACTTC.

This clonotype was observed at least ten times. The J gene is TRBJ1-3, the V gene TRBV12-3 or TRBV12-4; D possibly corresponds to TRBD1 (5 bases). V was shortened by 8 bases and J by 15 bases, with 17 bases between the two germline ends. This CDR3 has 11 residues. The chain's CDR3 is CASGPGTQTYF. CDR3 DNA: TGTGCCAGCGGTCCCGGGACCCAGACATATTTT.

The chain has TRBV2 and TRBJ1-2; the match to TRBD1 covers 11 bases. Germline lookup yields CDR1 SNHLY and CDR2 FYNNEI. The CDR3 consists of 16 residues. V lost 1 base and J lost 4; bases outside the gene matches: 5. The DNA for the CDR3 is TGTGCCAGCAGTGAAGGAACCGGGACAGGGGGCTATGGCTACACCTTC. It codes for CASSEGTGTGGYGYTF.

This clonotype came up many times. V and J are TRBV28 and TRBJ1-6; D perhaps matches TRBD1 (5 bases). The V and J ends lost 4 bases and 10 bases respectively, with 14 bases between them. This CDR3 comprises 14 residues. Germline CDR1 MDHEN, CDR2 SYDVKM. The CDR3, as DNA: TGTGCCAGCAGTTCCGGGACGGCTAACTCACCCCTCCACTTT. As protein: CASSSGTANSPLHF.

This clonotype was picked up a small number of times. V gene TRBV28 combines with J gene TRBJ2-2; 11 bases line up with TRBD1. CDR1 is MDHEN, CDR2 SYDVKM, per germline. V was pared by 4 bases and J by 6 bases, with 1 base of the junction left unmatched. CDR3 length equals 14 residues. DNA of the CDR3: TGTGCCAGCAGTTGGGGACAGGGGGCCGGGGAGCTGTTTTTT. The encoded protein is CASSWGQGAGELFF.